A selection of T cell receptor beta chains follows, all from one sample in a study of cytomegalovirus exposure and HLA in healthy donors. Only in-frame clones appear in the TCRdb table, and some are missing; sequencing was by immunoSEQ multiplex PCR. The sample records about 170,000 clones, roughly 73% being singletons. Material for sequencing was PBMCs. The receptors were gathered from a female donor in good health and CMV-seronegative. The CDR3 runs from the conserved cysteine through the conserved F or W. The order of the fields is clone size, V gene, D gene, J gene, CDR3 DNA, CDR3 protein. A D gene is named only where the DNA matches it firmly. Clone size is stated in some rows and not others, as once, few, many or a class when expanded.

>.|TRBV7-6|TRBD2|TRBJ2-7
TGTGCCAGCAGGGCCAGCGGGGCGTTGGACGAGCAGTACTTC
CASRASGALDEQYF
>few|TRBV28|TRBD1|TRBJ2-7
TGTGCCAGCAGTCTCCCCCCCGGGACAGTTTACGAGCAGTACTTC
CASSLPPGTVYEQYF
>once|TRBV12-2|.|TRBJ2-7
TGTGCAAGTCGCTTAGTGGTTGGCAGGCACGGAGGTTACGAGCAGTACTTC
CASRLVVGRHGGYEQYF
>.|TRBV7-9|TRBD1|TRBJ1-2
TGTTCCAGCAGCGGGGGACAGAGGAACTATGGCTACACCTTC
CSSSGGQRNYGYTF
>few|TRBV9|TRBD1|TRBJ2-1
TGTGCCAGCAGCCCGCGGACAGGGGCATTCCTCTCCTACAATGAGCAGTTCTTC
CASSPRTGAFLSYNEQFF
>.|TRBV7-2|.|TRBJ1-3
TGTGCCAGCAGTGAGAGTGGGGGCGGAAACACCATATATTTT
CASSESGGGNTIYF
>.|TRBV7-9|.|TRBJ2-3
TGTGCCAGCAGCTTAGCGGTCGCAGGGGTCACAGATACGCAGTATTTT
CASSLAVAGVTDTQYF
>once|TRBV28|.|TRBJ1-1
TGTGCCAGCAGTTTACCAGGGGTGATGAACACTGAAGCTTTCTTT
CASSLPGVMNTEAFF
>.|TRBV5-6|.|TRBJ2-3
TGTGCCAGCAGCCTTACGCCCTGGGACTTGTCAGATACGCAGTATTTT
CASSLTPWDLSDTQYF
>.|TRBV4-1|.|TRBJ2-7
TGCGCCAGCAGCCAAGCGCGACAGTCCTCCTACGAGCAGTACTTC
CASSQARQSSYEQYF
>.|TRBV30|TRBD2|TRBJ2-2
TGTGCCTGGAGTGGGGACATAGCGGGGGGGCTTGGCGGGGAGCTGTTTTTT
CAWSGDIAGGLGGELFF
>.|TRBV12-5|.|TRBJ2-5
TGTGCTAGTGGTCAGGGGCTCGGGGAGACCCAGTACTTC
CASGQGLGETQYF
>.|TRBV4-1|.|TRBJ2-1
TGCGCCAGCAGCCAGGCGGCCAGCTACAATGAGCAGTTCTTC
CASSQAASYNEQFF
>.|TRBV19|.|TRBJ2-3
TGTGCCAGTAGTATTGGGACTCTACCAACAGATACGCAGTATTTT
CASSIGTLPTDTQYF
>.|TRBV7-8|.|TRBJ1-3
TGTGCCAGCAGCTTCTCCAGGGCCCCATCTGGAAACACCATATATTTT
CASSFSRAPSGNTIYF
>.|TRBV7-3|TRBD2|TRBJ2-2
TGTGCCAGCAGCCTAGGAGCGGGAGGGCCAGACGGGGAGCTGTTTTTT
CASSLGAGGPDGELFF
>.|TRBV4-1|TRBD2|TRBJ2-4
TGCGCCAGCAGCCAAAGACTAGCGGAGGGAAACATTCAGTACTTC
CASSQRLAEGNIQYF
>.|TRBV7-3|TRBD2|TRBJ2-3
TGTGCCAGCAGCTTAATTGCGGGAGGGGCGTCAGCAGATACGCAGTATTTT
CASSLIAGGASADTQYF
>few|TRBV19|.|TRBJ2-7
TGTGCCAGTGCCCTCACTATTAGGCCAGGGCCCTACGAGCAGTACTTC
CASALTIRPGPYEQYF
>.|TRBV7-2|TRBD1|TRBJ1-5
TGTGCCAGCAGCTTAAACAGGGGTAAAGATCAGCCCCAGCATTTT
CASSLNRGKDQPQHF
>.|TRBV4-3|.|TRBJ1-6
TGCGCCAGCAGCCATCTTTACGGTAATAATTCACCCCTCCACTTT
CASSHLYGNNSPLHF
>.|TRBV18|.|TRBJ2-7
TGTGCCAGCTCACCACAAAGCGACGAGCAGTACTTC
CASSPQSDEQYF
>once|TRBV11-3|TRBD2|TRBJ2-7
TGTGCCAGCAGCCCACGGACTAGCGGGGACGAGCAGTACTTC
CASSPRTSGDEQYF
>.|TRBV9|.|TRBJ2-1
TGTGCCAGCAGCGTAGTTAGCGGCCTCTACAATGAGCAGTTCTTC
CASSVVSGLYNEQFF
>.|TRBV28|.|TRBJ1-2
TGTGCCAGCAGTTTGACGGGTCCCGGCGCTAACTATGGCTACACCTTC
CASSLTGPGANYGYTF
>.|TRBV5-4|.|TRBJ1-6
TGTGCCAGCAGCTCCCTTACAGGGTACAATTCACCCCTCCACTTT
CASSSLTGYNSPLHF
>once|TRBV7-2|.|TRBJ1-6
TGTGCCAGCAGCTTAGACGGACTCCTGAATTCACCCCTCCACTTT
CASSLDGLLNSPLHF
>.|TRBV2|TRBD1|TRBJ2-3
TGTGCCAGCAGCCAAGACAGGGACACAGATACGCAGTATTTT
CASSQDRDTDTQYF
>.|TRBV5-1|.|TRBJ2-7
TGCGCCAGCACAATTGCCCCTACCTACGAGCAGTACTTC
CASTIAPTYEQYF
>.|TRBV6-5|.|TRBJ1-1
TGTGCCAGCAGTTTTGAGGGTTTGGAAGCTTTCTTT
CASSFEGLEAFF
>.|TRBV15|TRBD2|TRBJ2-7
TGTGCCACCAGCAGAGATCTGCTAGCGGGGACCTACGAGCAGTACTTC
CATSRDLLAGTYEQYF
>once|TRBV7-9|.|TRBJ2-7
TGTGCCAGCAGCTTGGTTCCGCAGGGTGCCCACGAGCAGTACTTC
CASSLVPQGAHEQYF
>.|TRBV4-3|.|TRBJ1-2
TGCGCCAGCAGCCAGACTTGGGGGGGTGACTATGGCTACACCTTC
CASSQTWGGDYGYTF
>.|TRBV11-3|TRBD2|TRBJ2-3
TGTGCCAGCAGCTTAAGGGGAGGGGGCACAGATACGCAGTATTTT
CASSLRGGGTDTQYF
>.|TRBV28|.|TRBJ1-5
TGTGCCAGCAGAGAACTGCCGGGACATATACCCCTGGCGGGTCAGCCCCAGCATTTT
CASRELPGHIPLAGQPQHF
>.|TRBV5-7|.|TRBJ2-1
TGTGCCAGCAGCTTGGTTTGGGCAGACCCCAACAATGAGCAGTTCTTC
CASSLVWADPNNEQFF
>few|TRBV6-1|.|TRBJ1-1
TGTGCCAGCAGTGGTGGACAGTGGATCACTGAAGCTTTCTTT
CASSGGQWITEAFF
>.|TRBV11-1|.|TRBJ2-5
TGTGCCAGCAGCTTTACCCGGGGGAGGCGAGAGACCCAGTACTTC
CASSFTRGRRETQYF
>.|TRBV4-1|.|TRBJ2-7
TGCGCCAGCAGCCAAGCGGACGGAGGAATCTACGAGCAGTACTTC
CASSQADGGIYEQYF
>.|TRBV7-8|.|TRBJ1-2
TGTGCCAGCAGCTCGAACAGGGCCGCTAACTATGGCTACACCTTC
CASSSNRAANYGYTF
>.|TRBV6-1|.|TRBJ1-1
TGTGCCAGCAACCCGAAGGTTACACAGGGAACGCAAGCTTTCTTT
CASNPKVTQGTQAFF
>.|TRBV30|.|TRBJ2-7
TGTGCCTGGAGTCCCGCCTACGAGCAGTACTTC
CAWSPAYEQYF
>.|TRBV28|TRBD1|TRBJ1-4
TGTGCCAGCAGTTCTTGGGACAGGACTAATGAAAAACTGTTTTTT
CASSSWDRTNEKLFF
>.|TRBV7-3|.|TRBJ2-1
TGTGCCAGCAGCTTACTAGCCAATGAGCAGTTCTTC
CASSLLANEQFF
>.|TRBV28|TRBD2|TRBJ2-1
TGTGCCAGCAGTTTCCCCGGGAGGGGCAATGAGCAGTTCTTC
CASSFPGRGNEQFF
>.|TRBV30|.|TRBJ1-1
TGTGCCTGGACTCCAGGGAACACTGAAGCTTTCTTT
CAWTPGNTEAFF
>.|TRBV28|TRBD1|TRBJ1-5
TGTGCCAGCAGTCAAAGGGGGCTGATCGGACATCAGCCCCAGCATTTT
CASSQRGLIGHQPQHF
>.|TRBV5-1|TRBD2|TRBJ2-1
TGCGCCAGCAGCTTGGCGGGGGGCAATGAGCAGTTCTTC
CASSLAGGNEQFF
>.|TRBV5-6|.|TRBJ1-4
TGTGCCAGCAGAACGACAGGAGGCGATGAAAAACTGTTTTTT
CASRTTGGDEKLFF
>once|TRBV5-1|.|TRBJ1-2
TGCGCCAGCAGCTTGAACCCGGGTTTTAACTATGGCTACACCTTC
CASSLNPGFNYGYTF
>.|TRBV6-6|.|TRBJ2-7
TGTGCCAGCGGAACAGTCACCTACGAGCAGTACTTC
CASGTVTYEQYF